This T cell receptor (beta chain) was retrieved from a study of cytomegalovirus exposure and HLA in healthy donors (dated by TCRdb to about 2017). Regarding the study in general: An earlier analysis of 587 of the donors reported 250 to 350 Gb of sequence data and 117 million unique TCR beta sequences obtained from some 200 million T cells. The T cell repertoires of around 670 subjects were profiled by immunosequencing and related to cytomegalovirus serostatus. HLA typing included class I and class II loci at four-digit resolution. On average, 235,054 unique TCR beta nucleotide sequences were sequenced per donor among 350 to 400 genotyped donors of the cohort, with around 19% of those sequences being non-productive. Rather than using new phenotypic data, the later analysis identified candidate immune exposures from TCR beta sequences and from how often those sequences occurred across donors. To decide whether each TCR beta V gene segment behaved as functional or pseudogenic, an earlier analysis of nearly 600 of the donors relied on high-throughput TCR beta sequencing. Because of strong linkage in the cohort, five DR-DQ haplotypes were treated as single units for association and clustering. Roughly 300 gigabases of sequencing data and 70 million to 85 million unique TCR sequences were included in an early release covering several hundred HLA-typed donors. The number of donors typed differed by locus, with about 629-630 for A, B, C, DRB1 and DQB1, roughly 550 for DQA1, over 600 for DPA1, and around 450 for DPB1. Every repertoire in the discovery cohort had been generated on one and the same sequencing platform. Of the 300 to 400 genotyped donors, roughly 85% fell in the genetic ancestry cluster associated with self-reported Caucasian donors. A later genetic analysis took genome-wide SNP genotypes for about three fifths of the 666 donors and used that subset as a discovery cohort. High-throughput TCR immunosequencing, statistical association of individual TCRs with disease status, and machine learning were combined to predict cytomegalovirus infection status. The study aimed to test whether cataloging public T cell receptors could reveal signatures of past pathogen exposure. In addition to the first cohort of 650 to 750 subjects, a separate validation cohort of 130 or so different subjects was used. Alongside the repertoire data, information on donor age, sex, ethnicity and CMV serostatus was compiled. To study patterns of TCR occurrence, a later analysis re-analyzed previously published TCR beta repertoires from 650 to 750 donors and added high-resolution HLA genotyping. Paper-wide results and their limitations: Only TCR beta chains were sequenced in this cohort, and the absence of alpha or paired-chain data limited detectable features. Some IMGT-functional V segments, including TRBV6-2 and TRBV6-3, could not be distinguished by the 87-base-pair reads and were therefore excluded. The earlier analysis of some 540 of the donors excluded 15 to 20 rarely observed V segments, including chromosome 9 orphons, because counts were too low. At a false discovery rate of 0.05, a later analysis linked 16,000 or so TCR beta sequences to specific HLA alleles. Compared with equally common non-associated chains, HLA-associated TCR beta chains in a later analysis were more clonally expanded and had lower generation probabilities. The presence/absence analyses assumed that sequencing depth was roughly uniform across donors, and that assumption may not be true. In vitro tests confirmed that a few of the cytomegalovirus-associated TCR beta chains recognize cytomegalovirus antigens. A later genetic analysis associated a missense DCLRE1C variant with V-gene and J-gene trimming of TCR beta chains, and an independent cohort replicated the association. A further reported finding was that TCR beta sequences accurately predicted the HLA-A and HLA-B alleles for most subjects in the first cohort. The classifier was reported to diagnose cytomegalovirus status with high specificity and sensitivity in both the original and validation cohorts. An earlier analysis of several hundred of the donors showed that most TCR beta V segments appeared in productive rearrangements either about 87% or about 30% of the time, which broadly matched IMGT annotations. A total of fewer than 200 TCR beta chains were listed by the study as associated with cytomegalovirus. Immune exposure information for the cohort was limited to CMV serostatus. Because HLA typing was unavailable for some donors at each locus, only the typed subset was used in association tests. In a later analysis, most CMV-associated TCR beta chains were found to appear HLA-restricted, with HLA associations seemingly driven largely by CMV exposure. A later analysis found that TCR association rates varied across HLA loci, with DRB1 alleles showing the most associated TCRs and HLA-C alleles the fewest. Across donors, most TCR sequences were observed very rarely, whereas some public TCRs were present in many individuals. A later analysis reported that several top co-occurrence clusters appeared linked to parvovirus B19, influenza, CMV and Epstein-Barr virus. When HLA alleles, especially DR and DQ, strongly co-occurred, attributing TCR associations to individual alleles was difficult. According to a later genetic analysis, donors in an Asian-associated ancestry cluster had fewer N-insertions in productive TCRs than the approximately 650-donor mean. A cluster of highly shared sequence variants was judged likely to represent a technical artifact of the sequencing pipeline. The authors suggested that the approach could potentially be generalized to other disease states and immunological phenotypes. Linkage disequilibrium might explain the correlated functional status among segregating V segments, but an unknown experimental factor could not be excluded.

The CDR3 holds 17 amino acids from the cysteine to the phenylalanine. The CDR3 DNA has 51 bases and is translated from base 1. CDR1 and CDR2, looked up from the germline V gene, are SNHLY and FYNNEI. V loses 3 bases, J loses 3 bases, and the germline ends lie 20 bases apart. About this clone: The antigen it binds to is not known. There are no base qualities to consult, and no much larger clone falls within one base.

The library came from the immunoSEQ multiplex PCR assay. For the multiplex PCR, a mixture combining 60 forward primers for TCR Vbeta segments and 13 reverse primers for TCR Jbeta segments was used. The CDR3 region of rearranged TCR beta genes was amplified from genomic DNA with a multiplex PCR assay. Amplified TCR beta libraries were sequenced as 87-base-pair reads on the Illumina HiSeq System. In the authors' own workflow: A later analysis counted about 82 million unique TCR beta chains across the approximately 700 repertoires, and around 12 million of these chains were shared by at least two donors. Raw reads were error-corrected and collapsed into unique sequences with a nearest-neighbor algorithm that merged closely related sequences to remove PCR and sequencing errors. CDR3 sequences were aligned to IMGT reference sequences to assign V, D and J gene segments. For a sequence to be retained, a match of at least six nucleotides to both a V gene segment and a J gene segment was required. Rearrangements were classified as productive when the CDR3 lacked stop codons and remained in frame with V and J, and all other rearrangements were classified as non-productive. Following IMGT convention, CDR3 was defined as the stretch from the second conserved V-encoded cysteine to the conserved J-encoded phenylalanine. In an earlier analysis of approximately 500 of the donors, sequences lacking an unambiguous match to a single V gene segment were excluded. In an earlier analysis of 587 of the donors, V segments were called functional above 56.7% productive rearrangements and were called segregating when the between-donor standard deviation exceeded 5%. A statistical classification framework was built to diagnose cytomegalovirus status from the catalog of TCR beta chain sequences. In a later analysis, V and J genes were assigned by comparing TCR nucleotide sequences against IMGT/GENE-DB human TR gene sequences. In a later analysis, CDR3 sequences and most-parsimonious VDJ recombination scenarios were assigned using the TCRdist pipeline. In a later analysis, every TCR beta chain was defined by the combination of its CDR3 amino acid sequence and its V-gene family, and reads without a unique V-gene family were dropped. As a way to deal with suspected cross-contamination and a sequencing artifact, a later analysis dropped approximately 590 nucleotide sequences that were highly shared and had low generation probability. In a later analysis, a clonal expansion index for each public chain was calculated from normalized within-repertoire ranks of inferred template counts. A later analysis computed generation probabilities with a VDJ recombination model fitted to out-of-frame rearrangements, and checked the results against IGoR. In a later analysis, TCR-TCR, TCR-HLA and TCR-CMV co-occurrence was scored with hypergeometric tests, and a repertoire-size bias correction was applied to TCR pairs. A later analysis estimated false discovery rates by permuting HLA or CMV assignments 20 times. A later analysis grouped co-occurring TCRs with DBSCAN, adding TCRdist sequence similarity when clustering within HLA-allele-positive subsets. Co-occurrence clustering excluded repertoires with fewer than 30,000 or more than 120,000 public chains, plus five with anomalous nucleotide sharing. TCRdb stores this immuneACCESS table with in-frame sequences only. Part of the clones is absent; in the studies checked, under half of the shortfall reflects unresolved V genes, and no reason is known for the rest. The V and J calls and clone size were taken over from that table, and D and trimming were inferred from the DNA. A total of about 140,000 clones appear in this sample, about three quarters of them only once. The top ten hold about 3.7% of the sample.

The cohort comprised under 700 healthy bone marrow donors. At the time of sampling, every cohort member was nominally healthy, though immune exposures that went unrecorded were likely present. The donor was CMV seronegative and belonged to the group of 380 or so seronegative cohort members. Each donor provided a peripheral blood sample, and peripheral blood mononuclear cells were used for TCR beta sequencing. Genomic DNA was extracted from the blood cell samples with the Qiagen DNeasy Blood Extraction Kit. Material for sequencing was PBMCs. The rearrangement joined TRBV2 to TRBJ1-2; the D gene is perhaps TRBD1, on 5 matching bases. The clonotype originates from a male donor in good health and CMV-seronegative. At the DNA level, the sequence is TGTGCCAGCAGTGAGGAACAGGCTGGGTTTGGGGACTATGGCTACACCTTC. It translates as CASSEEQAGFGDYGYTF.